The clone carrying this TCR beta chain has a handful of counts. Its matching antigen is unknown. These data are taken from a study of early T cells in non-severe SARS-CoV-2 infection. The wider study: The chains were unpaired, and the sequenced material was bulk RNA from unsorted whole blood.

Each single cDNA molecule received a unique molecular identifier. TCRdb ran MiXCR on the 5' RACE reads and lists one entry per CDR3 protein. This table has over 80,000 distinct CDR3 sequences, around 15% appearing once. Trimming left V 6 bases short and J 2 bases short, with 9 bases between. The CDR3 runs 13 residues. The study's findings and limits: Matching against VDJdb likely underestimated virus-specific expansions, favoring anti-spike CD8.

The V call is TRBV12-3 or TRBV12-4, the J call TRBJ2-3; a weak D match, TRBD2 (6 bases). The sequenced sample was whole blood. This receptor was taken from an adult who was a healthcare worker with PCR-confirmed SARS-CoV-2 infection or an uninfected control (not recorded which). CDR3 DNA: TGTGCCAGCAGACTAGCCCCCACAGATACGCAGTATTTT. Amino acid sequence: CASRLAPTDTQYF.